This T cell receptor beta chain was observed in a study of blood T cell repertoires in COVID-19. Trimming at V came to 3 bases and at J to 2 bases, leaving 10 bases not matched to a gene. The CDR3 loop spans 16 amino acids. CDR1 is LGHNT, CDR2 FRNRAP, per germline. Authors' analysis steps: Amplified reference gene primers provided the basis for estimating nucleated cell counts. Sequenced by immunoSEQ multiplex PCR; TCRdb stores in-frame clones only, minus some. For V, J and clone size, that table is used; D and trimming come from the DNA. The sample includes some 300,000 clones, roughly nine tenths seen only once; the top ten take roughly 0.94%.

The source is a young woman who had recovered from COVID-19. The specimen sequenced was PBMCs or T cells enriched from blood (not recorded which). The gene calls are TRBV12-5 and TRBJ2-7, with TRBD1 identical over 7 bases. Written as DNA, the CDR3 is TGTGCTAGTGGTTTTACCGGACAGGCCAGACCCTACGAGCAGTACTTC. It translates to CASGFTGQARPYEQYF.